The rows below give T cell receptor beta chains drawn from one sample of a study of blood T cell repertoires in COVID-19. Only in-frame clones appear in the TCRdb table, and some are missing; sequencing was by immunoSEQ multiplex PCR. This sample has approximately 150,000 clones, with approximately 89% found just once. Material: peripheral blood. The receptors come from a human donor in a cohort sampled during active COVID-19. Both conserved end residues are part of each CDR3. The D gene is left open where the match is weak. Size is omitted from some rows. Given values are once, few, many or a class for expanded clones.

>few|TRBV6-4|TRBD1|TRBJ2-1
CASSDSAGGNEQFF
TGTGCCAGCAGTGACTCAGCAGGGGGCAATGAGCAGTTCTTC
>-|TRBV19|-|TRBJ2-2
CASTPTHGAGELFF
TGTGCCAGTACCCCGACCCACGGGGCCGGGGAGCTGTTTTTT
>-|TRBV2|TRBD1|TRBJ2-2
CASSPNRGPGELFF
TGTGCCAGCAGCCCGAACAGGGGGCCCGGGGAGCTGTTTTTT
>-|TRBV24-1|TRBD2|TRBJ2-5
CATSDPIGGGETQYF
TGTGCCACCAGTGATCCGATCGGGGGAGGGGAGACCCAGTACTTC
>-|TRBV2|-|TRBJ1-3
CASSEDRSRNTIYF
TGTGCCAGCAGTGAGGACAGATCAAGAAACACCATATATTTT
>-|TRBV24-1|TRBD1|TRBJ2-3
CATSDSDRGQYF
TGTGCCACCAGTGATTCGGACAGGGGGCAGTATTTT
>-|TRBV19|TRBD1|TRBJ1-2
CASSTSTGVVYGYTF
TGTGCCAGTAGTACCTCGACAGGGGTGGTTTATGGCTACACCTTC
>-|TRBV4-2|-|TRBJ1-1
CASSQEPVLNTEAFF
TGTGCCAGCAGCCAAGAACCAGTTCTGAACACTGAAGCTTTCTTT
>-|TRBV6-2/TRBV6-3|TRBD1|TRBJ1-5
CASSYTGVGNQPQHF
TGTGCCAGCAGTTACACAGGGGTCGGGAATCAGCCCCAGCATTTT
>-|TRBV3-1/TRBV3-2|-|TRBJ1-5
CASSQKGNQPQHF
TGTGCCAGCAGCCAAAAGGGGAATCAGCCCCAGCATTTT
>-|TRBV5-1|-|TRBJ1-5
CASSPGQQDQPQHF
TGCGCCAGCAGTCCGGGACAACAGGATCAGCCCCAGCATTTT
>-|TRBV18|TRBD1|TRBJ1-3
CASSPQYPTGGSGNTIYF
TGTGCCAGCTCACCACAATACCCCACAGGGGGCTCTGGAAACACCATATATTTT
>-|TRBV29-1|TRBD1|TRBJ1-2
CSVTGTGSGGYTF
TGCAGCGTTACCGGGACAGGGAGCGGTGGCTACACCTTC
>many|TRBV27|-|TRBJ2-7
CASGDEVREQYF
TGTGCCAGCGGAGACGAGGTGCGCGAGCAGTACTTC
>few|TRBV5-1|TRBD2|TRBJ2-1
CASSLATSGYNEQFF
TGCGCCAGCAGCTTGGCAACTAGCGGATACAATGAGCAGTTCTTC
>-|TRBV5-4|TRBD2|TRBJ2-2
CASRHQPGTSGGELFF
TGTGCCAGCAGGCATCAACCCGGGACTAGCGGCGGGGAGCTGTTTTTT
>-|TRBV2|-|TRBJ1-1
CASSPTPEAFF
TGTGCCAGCAGTCCAACACCTGAAGCTTTCTTT
>-|TRBV6-5|TRBD1|TRBJ1-2
CASRPTRGQNYGYTF
TGTGCCAGCAGGCCCACCAGGGGACAGAACTATGGCTACACCTTC
>many|TRBV19|-|TRBJ2-7
CASSIGSYLSYEQYF
TGTGCCAGTAGTATAGGATCCTATCTCTCCTACGAGCAGTACTTC
>-|TRBV25-1|-|TRBJ1-4
CASRAPWGRRGGEKLFF
TGTGCCAGCAGGGCACCCTGGGGCAGGAGGGGTGGTGAAAAACTGTTTTTT
>-|TRBV7-2|-|TRBJ1-5
CASSLGQYSNQPQHF
TGTGCCAGCAGCTTAGGACAGTATAGCAATCAGCCCCAGCATTTT
>-|TRBV5-1|-|TRBJ1-3
CASSTSSTTGYSGNTIYF
TGCGCCAGCAGCACCTCTTCAACGACGGGATACTCTGGAAACACCATATATTTT
>-|TRBV24-1|-|TRBJ2-6
CATSAGRGSGANVLTF
TGTGCCACCAGTGCCGGACGGGGCTCTGGGGCCAACGTCCTGACTTTC
>-|TRBV25-1|-|TRBJ1-4
CASSEREGAKLFF
TGTGCCAGCAGTGAGAGGGAGGGTGCCAAACTGTTTTTT
>-|TRBV5-1|-|TRBJ2-7
CASSFAGAGEQYF
TGCGCCAGCAGCTTTGCCGGGGCGGGGGAGCAGTACTTC
>-|TRBV4-2|TRBD2|TRBJ2-2
CASSQAAGGSTGELFF
TGTGCCAGCAGCCAAGCAGCGGGGGGCAGCACCGGGGAGCTGTTTTTT
>-|TRBV6-4|TRBD1|TRBJ1-1
CASSTGTENTEAFF
TGTGCCAGCAGTACCGGGACAGAGAACACTGAAGCTTTCTTT
>-|TRBV7-3|TRBD2|TRBJ2-3
CASSLAGGVDTQYF
TGTGCCAGCAGCTTAGCGGGGGGCGTAGATACGCAGTATTTT
>-|TRBV29-1|TRBD2|TRBJ2-1
CSVVKGRDEQFF
TGCAGCGTTGTTAAGGGGAGGGATGAGCAGTTCTTC
>-|TRBV19|-|TRBJ2-7
CASSAHRDSGNEQYF
TGTGCCAGTAGTGCCCACCGGGACTCGGGCAACGAGCAGTACTTC